The following is a T cell receptor beta chain sequence with its context. Its antigen is still unknown. This record belongs to a study of T cell repertoires in cytomegalovirus infection. Study-wide context: The authors used CMV epitopes that were HLA-C-restricted (recently identified) and HLA-B-restricted (well studied). CMV infection together with matching HLA type was indicated by public TCR beta signatures.

Trimming removed 5 bases from V and 8 bases from J; junction bases left unmatched: 11. The germline gives CDR1 MNHEY, CDR2 SMNVEV (reference sequence). The CDR3 spans 15 residues. One entry per CDR3 protein, called by TCRdb with MiXCR from the reads. This sample has roughly 200,000 distinct CDR3 sequences, with 35% to 45% found just once. General study findings and limits: The ex vivo response was dominated by HLA-C-restricted CMV-specific TCR beta clonotypes. Cumulative public TCR beta family frequency identified CMV carriers with the relevant HLA.

The receptor was derived from a human donor in good health (CMV status not recorded). Some clones in this sample may be carry-over from other donors' samples. This sample comprised CD8+ T cells from cultured PBMCs, obtained from culture after CMV antigen stimulation. This chain links TRBV27 with TRBJ2-1, with 8 bases identical to TRBD2. CDR3 protein: CASSLPGPGRDEQFF. CDR3 nucleotides: TGTGCCAGCAGTCTTCCGGGCCCCGGGAGGGATGAGCAGTTCTTC.